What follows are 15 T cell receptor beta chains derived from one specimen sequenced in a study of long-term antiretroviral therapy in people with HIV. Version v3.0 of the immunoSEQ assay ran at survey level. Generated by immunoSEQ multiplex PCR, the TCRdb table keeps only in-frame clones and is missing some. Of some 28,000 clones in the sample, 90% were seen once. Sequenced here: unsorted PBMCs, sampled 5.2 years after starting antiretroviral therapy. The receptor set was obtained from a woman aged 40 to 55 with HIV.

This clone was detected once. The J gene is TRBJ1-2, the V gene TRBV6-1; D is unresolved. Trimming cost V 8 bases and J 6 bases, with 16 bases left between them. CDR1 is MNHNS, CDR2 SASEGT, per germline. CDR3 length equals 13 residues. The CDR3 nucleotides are TGTGCCAGCGACCTCACCGGTCGAGATGGCTACACCTTC. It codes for CASDLTGRDGYTF.

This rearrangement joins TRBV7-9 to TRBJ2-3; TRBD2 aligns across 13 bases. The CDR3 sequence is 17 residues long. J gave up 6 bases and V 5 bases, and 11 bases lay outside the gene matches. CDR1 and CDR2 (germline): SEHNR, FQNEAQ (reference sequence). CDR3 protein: CASSPRTSGSRSDTQYF. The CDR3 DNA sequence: TGTGCCAGCAGCCCGAGGACTAGCGGGAGTCGGTCCGATACGCAGTATTTT.

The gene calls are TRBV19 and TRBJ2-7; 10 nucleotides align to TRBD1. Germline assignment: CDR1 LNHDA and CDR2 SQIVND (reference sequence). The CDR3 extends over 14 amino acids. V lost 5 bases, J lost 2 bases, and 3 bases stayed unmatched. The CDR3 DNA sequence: TGTGCCAGTAGTGTCGACAGGGGGCCCTACGAGCAGTACTTC. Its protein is CASSVDRGPYEQYF.

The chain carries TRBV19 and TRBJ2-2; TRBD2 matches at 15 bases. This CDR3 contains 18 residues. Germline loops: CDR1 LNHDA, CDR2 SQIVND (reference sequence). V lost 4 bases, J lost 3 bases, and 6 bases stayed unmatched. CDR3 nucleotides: TGTGCCAGTAGTAGGACTAGCGGGAGGGCCCCCGACACCGGGGAGCTGTTTTTT. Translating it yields CASSRTSGRAPDTGELFF.

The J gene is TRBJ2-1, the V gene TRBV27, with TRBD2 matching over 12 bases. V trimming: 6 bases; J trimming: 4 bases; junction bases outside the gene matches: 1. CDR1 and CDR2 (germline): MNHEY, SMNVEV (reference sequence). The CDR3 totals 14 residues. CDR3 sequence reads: CASSGLAGYNEQFF. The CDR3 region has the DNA TGTGCCAGCAGCGGACTAGCGGGATACAATGAGCAGTTCTTC.

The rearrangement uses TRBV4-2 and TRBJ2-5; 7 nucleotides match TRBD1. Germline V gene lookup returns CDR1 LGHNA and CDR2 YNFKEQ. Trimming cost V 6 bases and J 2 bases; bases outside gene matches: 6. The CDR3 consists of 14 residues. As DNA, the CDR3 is TGTGCCAGCAGTGCCGGACAGGAGCAAGAGACCCAGTACTTC. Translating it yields CASSAGQEQETQYF.

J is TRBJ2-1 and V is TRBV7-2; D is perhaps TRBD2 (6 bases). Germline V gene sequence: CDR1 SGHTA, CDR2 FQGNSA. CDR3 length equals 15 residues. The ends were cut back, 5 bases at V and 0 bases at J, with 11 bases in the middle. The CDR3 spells CASSLDGSSYNEQFF. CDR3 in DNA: TGTGCCAGCAGCCTGGACGGGAGCTCCTACAATGAGCAGTTCTTC.

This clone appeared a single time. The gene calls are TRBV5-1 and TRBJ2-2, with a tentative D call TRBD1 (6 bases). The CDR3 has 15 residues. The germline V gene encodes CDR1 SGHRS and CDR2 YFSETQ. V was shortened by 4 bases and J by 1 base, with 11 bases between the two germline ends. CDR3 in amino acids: CASSPKGVNTGELFF. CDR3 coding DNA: TGCGCCAGCAGCCCAAAGGGGGTGAACACCGGGGAGCTGTTTTTT.

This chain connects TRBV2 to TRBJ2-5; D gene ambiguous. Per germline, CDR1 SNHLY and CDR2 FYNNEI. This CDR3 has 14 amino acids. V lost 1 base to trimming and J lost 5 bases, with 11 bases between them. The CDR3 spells CASSEGRVLETQYF. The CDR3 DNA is TGTGCCAGCAGTGAAGGCCGGGTTCTGGAGACCCAGTACTTC.

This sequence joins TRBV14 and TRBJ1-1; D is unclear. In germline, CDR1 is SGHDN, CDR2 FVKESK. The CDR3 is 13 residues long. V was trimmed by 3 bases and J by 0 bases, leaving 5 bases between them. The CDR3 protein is CASSQGMNTEAFF. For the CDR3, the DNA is TGTGCCAGCAGCCAGGGGATGAACACTGAAGCTTTCTTT.

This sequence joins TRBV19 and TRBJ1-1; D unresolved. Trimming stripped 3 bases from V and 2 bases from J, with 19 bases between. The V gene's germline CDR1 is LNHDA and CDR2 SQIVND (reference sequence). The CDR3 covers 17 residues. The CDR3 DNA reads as TGTGCCAGTAGTATCGGTCCTGGACTAATGGAAAACACTGAAGCTTTCTTT. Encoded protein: CASSIGPGLMENTEAFF.

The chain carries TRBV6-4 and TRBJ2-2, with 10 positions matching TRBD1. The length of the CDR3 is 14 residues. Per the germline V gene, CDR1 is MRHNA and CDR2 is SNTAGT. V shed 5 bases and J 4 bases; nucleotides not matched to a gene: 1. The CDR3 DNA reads TGTGCCAGCAGTCGACAGGGGGCCACCGGGGAGCTGTTTTTT. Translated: CASSRQGATGELFF.

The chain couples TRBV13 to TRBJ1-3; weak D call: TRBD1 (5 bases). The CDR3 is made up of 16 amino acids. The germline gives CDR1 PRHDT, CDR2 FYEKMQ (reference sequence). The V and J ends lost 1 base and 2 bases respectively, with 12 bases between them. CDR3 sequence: CASSLETGGTGNTIYF. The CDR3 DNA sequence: TGTGCCAGCAGCTTAGAGACGGGGGGAACTGGAAACACCATATATTTT.

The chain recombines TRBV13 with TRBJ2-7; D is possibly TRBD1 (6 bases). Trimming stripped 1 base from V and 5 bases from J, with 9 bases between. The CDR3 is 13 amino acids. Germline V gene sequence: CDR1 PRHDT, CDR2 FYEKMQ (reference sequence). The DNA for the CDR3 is TGTGCCAGCAGCTTAGCAGGGGTCAACGAGCAGTACTTC. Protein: CASSLAGVNEQYF.

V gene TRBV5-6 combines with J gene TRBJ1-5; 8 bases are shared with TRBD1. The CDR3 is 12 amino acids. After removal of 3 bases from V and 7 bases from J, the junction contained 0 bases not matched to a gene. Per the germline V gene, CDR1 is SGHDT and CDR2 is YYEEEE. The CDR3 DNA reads TGTGCCAGCAGCTCAGGGGGCCAGCCCCAGCATTTT. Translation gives CASSSGGQPQHF.